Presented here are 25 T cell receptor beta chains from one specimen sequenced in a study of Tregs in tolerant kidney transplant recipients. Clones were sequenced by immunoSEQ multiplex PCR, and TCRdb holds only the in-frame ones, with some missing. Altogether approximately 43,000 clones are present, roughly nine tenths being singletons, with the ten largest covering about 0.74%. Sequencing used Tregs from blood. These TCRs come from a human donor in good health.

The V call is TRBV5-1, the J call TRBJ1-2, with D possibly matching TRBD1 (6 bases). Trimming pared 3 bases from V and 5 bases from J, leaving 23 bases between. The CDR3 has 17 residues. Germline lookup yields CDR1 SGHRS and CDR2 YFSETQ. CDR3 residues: CASSSPIRFGQSYGYTF. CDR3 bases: TGCGCCAGCAGCTCACCCATAAGATTCGGACAGAGTTATGGCTACACCTTC. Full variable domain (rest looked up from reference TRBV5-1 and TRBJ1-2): KAGVTQTPRYLIKTRGQQVTLSCSPISGHRSVSWYQQTPGQGLQFLFEYFSETQRNKGNFPGRFSGRQFSNSRSEMNVSTLELGDSALYLCASSSPIRFGQSYGYTFGSGTRLTVV.

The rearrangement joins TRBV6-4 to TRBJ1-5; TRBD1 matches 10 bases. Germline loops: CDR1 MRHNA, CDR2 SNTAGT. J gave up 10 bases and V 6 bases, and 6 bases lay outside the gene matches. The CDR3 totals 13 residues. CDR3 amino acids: CASSQTGGLPQHF. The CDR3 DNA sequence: TGTGCCAGCAGCCAGACAGGGGGCTTACCCCAGCATTTT.

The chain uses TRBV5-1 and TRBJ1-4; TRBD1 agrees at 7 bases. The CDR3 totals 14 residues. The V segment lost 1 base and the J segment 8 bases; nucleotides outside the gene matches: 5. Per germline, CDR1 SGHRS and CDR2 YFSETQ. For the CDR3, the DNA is TGCGCCAGCAGCTTGTACAAGGGGGCGGAAAAACTGTTTTTT. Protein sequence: CASSLYKGAEKLFF.

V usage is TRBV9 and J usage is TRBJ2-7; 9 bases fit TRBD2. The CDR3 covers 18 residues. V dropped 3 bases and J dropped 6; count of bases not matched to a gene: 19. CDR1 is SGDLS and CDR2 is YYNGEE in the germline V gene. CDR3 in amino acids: CASSGGQGVGLATREQYF. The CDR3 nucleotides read TGTGCCAGCAGCGGGGGACAAGGTGTTGGACTAGCGACTCGCGAGCAGTACTTC.

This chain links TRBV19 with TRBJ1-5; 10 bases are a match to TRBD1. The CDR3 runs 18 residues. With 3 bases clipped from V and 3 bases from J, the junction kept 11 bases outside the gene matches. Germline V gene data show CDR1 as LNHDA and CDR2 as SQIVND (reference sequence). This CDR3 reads CASSINGRQGAFNQPQHF. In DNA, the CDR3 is TGTGCCAGTAGTATTAATGGTCGACAGGGGGCTTTCAATCAGCCCCAGCATTTT.

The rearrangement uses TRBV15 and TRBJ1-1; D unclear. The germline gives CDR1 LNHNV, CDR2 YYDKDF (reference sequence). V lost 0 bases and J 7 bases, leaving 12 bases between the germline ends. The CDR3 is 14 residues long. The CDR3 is CATSRDRAASEAFF. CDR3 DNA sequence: TGTGCCACCAGCAGAGATAGGGCAGCCAGTGAAGCTTTCTTT. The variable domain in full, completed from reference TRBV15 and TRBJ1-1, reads DAMVIQNPRYQVTQFGKPVTLSCSQTLNHNVMYWYQQKSSQAPKLLFHYYDKDFNNEADTPDNFQSRRPNTSFCFLDIRSPGLGDTAMYLCATSRDRAASEAFFGQGTRLTVV.

The CDR3 DNA reads TGCGCCAGCAGCTTAAAACAGGGTCCGGAGACCCAGTACTTC. Its translation: CASSLKQGPETQYF. V is TRBV5-1 and J is TRBJ2-5, with D maybe TRBD1 (6 bases). The CDR3 length is 14 residues. Trimming removed 2 bases at V and 5 bases at J, with 13 bases between. CDR1 and CDR2 from the germline V gene are SGHRS and YFSETQ.

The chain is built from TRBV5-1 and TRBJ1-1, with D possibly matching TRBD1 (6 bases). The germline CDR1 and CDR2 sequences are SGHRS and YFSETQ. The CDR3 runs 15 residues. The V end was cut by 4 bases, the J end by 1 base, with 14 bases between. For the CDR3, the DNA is TGCGCCAGCAGCCCTGCAGGACAGCCGAACACTGAAGCTTTCTTT. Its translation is CASSPAGQPNTEAFF.

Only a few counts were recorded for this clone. CDR3 nucleotides: TGTGCCTGGAGTGACGGGCACTATCAGCCCCAGCATTTT. It codes for CAWSDGHYQPQHF. The chain employs TRBV30 and TRBJ1-5; unclear D gene. Trimming pared 1 base from V and 5 bases from J, leaving 9 bases between. The CDR3 extends over 13 amino acids. Looked up from germline, CDR1 is GTSNPN and CDR2 is SVGIG (reference sequence).

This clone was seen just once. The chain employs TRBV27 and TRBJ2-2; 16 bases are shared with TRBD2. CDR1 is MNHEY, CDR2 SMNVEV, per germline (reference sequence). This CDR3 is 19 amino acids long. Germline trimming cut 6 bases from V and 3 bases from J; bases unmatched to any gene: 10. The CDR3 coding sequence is TGTGCCAGCAGCCGTCACCCCGGGACTAGCGGGGGGGACACCGGGGAGCTGTTTTTT. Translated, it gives CASSRHPGTSGGDTGELFF.

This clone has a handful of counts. CDR3 in DNA: TGTGCCAGCGCCGGGACCGTTTTCACTGAAGCTTTCTTT. It encodes CASAGTVFTEAFF. The rearrangement links TRBV7-8 to TRBJ1-1; tentatively, D is TRBD1 (5 bases). The V end was cut by 8 bases, the J end by 4 bases, with 14 bases between. CDR3 length: 13 amino acids. Germline lookup yields CDR1 SGHVS and CDR2 FQNEAQ. Supplemented by reference TRBV7-8 and TRBJ1-1, the full variable domain reads GAGVSQSPRYKVAKRGQDVALRCDPISGHVSLFWYQQALGQGPEFLTYFQNEAQLDKSGLPSDRFFAERPEGSVSTLKIQRTQQEDSAVYLCASAGTVFTEAFFGQGTRLTVV.

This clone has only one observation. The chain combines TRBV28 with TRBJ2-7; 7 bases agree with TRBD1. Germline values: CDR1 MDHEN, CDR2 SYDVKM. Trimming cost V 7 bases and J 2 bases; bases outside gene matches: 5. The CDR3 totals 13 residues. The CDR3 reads CASISTGTYEQYF. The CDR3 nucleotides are TGTGCCAGCATCTCGACAGGGACCTACGAGCAGTACTTC.

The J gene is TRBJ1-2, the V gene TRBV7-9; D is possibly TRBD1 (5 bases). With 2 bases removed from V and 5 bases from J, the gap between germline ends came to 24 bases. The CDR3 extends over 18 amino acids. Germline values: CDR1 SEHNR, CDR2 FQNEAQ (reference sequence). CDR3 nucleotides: TGTGCCAGCAGCTTATTTCTGAGACCGCGGTGGGCAGGGTATGGCTACACCTTC. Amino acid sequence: CASSLFLRPRWAGYGYTF.

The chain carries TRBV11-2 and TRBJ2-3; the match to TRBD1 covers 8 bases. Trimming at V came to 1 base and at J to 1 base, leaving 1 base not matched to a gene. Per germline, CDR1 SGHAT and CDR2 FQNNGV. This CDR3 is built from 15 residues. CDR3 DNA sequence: TGTGCCAGCAGCTTAGTGGGACAGGGCACAGATACGCAGTATTTT. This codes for CASSLVGQGTDTQYF.

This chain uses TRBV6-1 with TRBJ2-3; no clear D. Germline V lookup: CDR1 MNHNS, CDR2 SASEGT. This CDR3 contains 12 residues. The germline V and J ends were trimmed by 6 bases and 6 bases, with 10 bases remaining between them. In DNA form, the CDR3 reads TGTGCCAGCAGCGTCTTGCTGGATACGCAGTATTTT. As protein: CASSVLLDTQYF.

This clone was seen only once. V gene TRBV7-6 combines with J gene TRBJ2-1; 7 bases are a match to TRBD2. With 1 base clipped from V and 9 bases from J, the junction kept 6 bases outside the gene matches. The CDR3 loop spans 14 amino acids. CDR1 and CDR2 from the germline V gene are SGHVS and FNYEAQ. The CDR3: CASSLVALAVEQFF. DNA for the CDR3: TGTGCCAGCAGCTTAGTTGCGCTAGCGGTTGAGCAGTTCTTC.

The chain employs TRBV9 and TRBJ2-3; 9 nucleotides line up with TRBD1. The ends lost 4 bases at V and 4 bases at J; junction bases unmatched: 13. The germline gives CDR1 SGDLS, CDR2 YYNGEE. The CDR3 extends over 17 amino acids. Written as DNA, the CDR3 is TGTGCCAGCAGCACCTACAGGGGGCGAGGAATACCAGATACGCAGTATTTT. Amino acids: CASSTYRGRGIPDTQYF.

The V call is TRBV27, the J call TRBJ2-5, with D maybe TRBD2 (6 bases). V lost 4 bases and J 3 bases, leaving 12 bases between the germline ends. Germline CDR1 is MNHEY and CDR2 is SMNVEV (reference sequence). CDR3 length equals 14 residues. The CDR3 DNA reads TGTGCCAGCAGTTCCCACAGGAGGGAAGAGACCCAGTACTTC. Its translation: CASSSHRREETQYF.

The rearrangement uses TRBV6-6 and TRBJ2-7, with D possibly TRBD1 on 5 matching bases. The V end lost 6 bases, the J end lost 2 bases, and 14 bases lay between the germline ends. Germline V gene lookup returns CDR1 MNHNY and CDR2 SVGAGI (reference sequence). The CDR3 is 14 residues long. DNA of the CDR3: TGTGCCAGCAGAAGGGGCAGGGAACCCTACGAGCAGTACTTC. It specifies CASRRGREPYEQYF.

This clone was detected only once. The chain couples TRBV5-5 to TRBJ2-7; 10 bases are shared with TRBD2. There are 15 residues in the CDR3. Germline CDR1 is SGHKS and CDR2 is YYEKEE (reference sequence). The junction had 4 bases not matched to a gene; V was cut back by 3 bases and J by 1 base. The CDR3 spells CASSSGLAKSYEQYF. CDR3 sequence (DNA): TGTGCCAGCAGCTCGGGACTAGCGAAATCCTACGAGCAGTACTTC. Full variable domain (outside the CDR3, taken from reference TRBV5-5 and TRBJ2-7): DAGVTQSPTHLIKTRGQQVTLRCSPISGHKSVSWYQQVLGQGPQFIFQYYEKEERGRGNFPDRFSARQFPNYSSELNVNALLLGDSALYLCASSSGLAKSYEQYFGPGTRLTVT.

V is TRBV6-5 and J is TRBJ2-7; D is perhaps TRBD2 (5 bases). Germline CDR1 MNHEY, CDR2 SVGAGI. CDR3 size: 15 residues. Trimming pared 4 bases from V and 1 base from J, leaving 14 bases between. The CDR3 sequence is CASSSTGFLSYEQYF. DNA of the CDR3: TGTGCCAGCAGTTCCACGGGGTTCTTATCCTACGAGCAGTACTTC.

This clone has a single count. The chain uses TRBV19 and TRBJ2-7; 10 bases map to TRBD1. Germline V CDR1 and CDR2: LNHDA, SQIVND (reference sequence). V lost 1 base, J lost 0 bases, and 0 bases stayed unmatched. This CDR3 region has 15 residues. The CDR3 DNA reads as TGTGCCAGTAGTATAGGGGACAGGGGCTCCTACGAGCAGTACTTC. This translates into CASSIGDRGSYEQYF.

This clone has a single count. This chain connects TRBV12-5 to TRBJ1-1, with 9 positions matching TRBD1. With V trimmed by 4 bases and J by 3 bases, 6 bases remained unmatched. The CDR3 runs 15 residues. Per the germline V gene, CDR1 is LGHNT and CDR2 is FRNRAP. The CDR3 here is CASGYIQGAYTEAFF. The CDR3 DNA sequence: TGTGCTAGTGGTTACATACAGGGGGCGTACACTGAAGCTTTCTTT.

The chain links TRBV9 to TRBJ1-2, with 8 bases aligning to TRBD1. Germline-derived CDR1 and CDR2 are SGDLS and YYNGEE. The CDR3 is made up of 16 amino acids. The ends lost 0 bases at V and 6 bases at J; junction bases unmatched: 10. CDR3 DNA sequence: TGTGCCAGCAGCGTAGGGCGACATAGGACAGGGAATGGCTACACCTTC. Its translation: CASSVGRHRTGNGYTF.

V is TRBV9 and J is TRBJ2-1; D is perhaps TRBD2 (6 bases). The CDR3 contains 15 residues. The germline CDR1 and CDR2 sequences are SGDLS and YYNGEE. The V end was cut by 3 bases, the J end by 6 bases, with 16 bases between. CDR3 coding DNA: TGTGCCAGCAGCGGCCGGGACTCCATCTCCAATGAGCAGTTCTTC. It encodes CASSGRDSISNEQFF.